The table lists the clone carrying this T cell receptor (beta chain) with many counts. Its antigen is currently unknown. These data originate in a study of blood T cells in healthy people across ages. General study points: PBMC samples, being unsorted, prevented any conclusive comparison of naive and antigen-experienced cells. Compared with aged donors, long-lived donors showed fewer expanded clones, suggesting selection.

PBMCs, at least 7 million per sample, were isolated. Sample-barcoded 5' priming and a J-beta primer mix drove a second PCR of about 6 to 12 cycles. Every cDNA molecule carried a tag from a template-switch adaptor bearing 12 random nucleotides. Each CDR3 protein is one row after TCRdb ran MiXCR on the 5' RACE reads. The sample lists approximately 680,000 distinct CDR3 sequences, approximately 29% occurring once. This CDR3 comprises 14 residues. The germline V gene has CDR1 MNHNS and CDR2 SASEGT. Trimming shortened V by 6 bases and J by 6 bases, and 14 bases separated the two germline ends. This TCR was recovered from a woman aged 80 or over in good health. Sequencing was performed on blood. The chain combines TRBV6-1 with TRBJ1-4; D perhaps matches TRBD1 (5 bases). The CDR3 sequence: CASSPGTVDEKLFF. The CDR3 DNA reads TGTGCCAGCAGCCCCGGGACGGTCGATGAAAAACTGTTTTTT.